This TCR beta chain appears in the sequencing data of a study of T cell responses to AZD1222 COVID-19 vaccine. Only in-frame clones appear in the TCRdb table, and some are missing; sequencing was by immunoSEQ multiplex PCR. Seen here are approximately 140,000 clones, more than 85% observed once, and the top ten hold approximately 5.3%. The length of the CDR3 is 13 residues. Per the germline V gene, CDR1 is LNHDA and CDR2 is SQIVND (reference sequence). Trimming shortened V by 3 bases and J by 4 bases, and 10 bases separated the two germline ends. The source is an adult in good health. This sequence joins TRBV19 and TRBJ2-7; no firm D call. Specimen: peripheral blood, collected on day 0 of AZD1222 vaccination. CDR3 region: CASSMGPLYEQYF. For the CDR3, the DNA is TGTGCCAGTAGTATGGGTCCCTTATACGAGCAGTACTTC.